This TCR beta chain was captured by sequencing in a study of blood T cell repertoires in COVID-19. Study-wide context: COVID-19 samples collected from the United States, Italy and Spain covered acute and convalescent phases. T cells, B-cell-depleted T cells, or PBMCs supplied cDNA or gDNA.

CDR1 and CDR2 from the germline V gene are MDHEN and SYDVKM. V gave up 4 bases and J gave up 11 bases; unmatched junction bases: 4. This CDR3 contains 11 residues. Sequenced by immunoSEQ multiplex PCR; TCRdb stores in-frame clones only, minus some. The sample holds roughly 260,000 clones, about 90% seen once. Sequenced: peripheral blood. The chain links TRBV28 to TRBJ2-7; 8 bases align to TRBD1. This TCR came from a woman aged 45-65 years with acute or convalescent COVID-19. The CDR3 nucleotides read TGTGCCAGCAGTTCGTGGACAGGGAAGTACTTC. It yields the protein CASSSWTGKYF.